This T cell receptor beta chain was recovered during a study of spatial heterogeneity in lung cancer. Study context: A consistent excess of beta-chain over alpha-chain sequences was detected. General study findings and limits: In tumors, expanded intratumoral alpha and beta TCR counts tracked mutation counts.

This clonotype is categorized as medium-sized (0.01 to 0.1%). Its antigen remains unidentified. The library protocol tagged each TCR cDNA with a unique molecular identifier. TCRdb independently ran MiXCR on the 5' RACE reads; one entry per CDR3 protein. The sample comprises about 3,000 distinct CDR3 sequences, about 16% of which are singletons, and 8% to 11% rests with the top ten. The CDR3 runs to 16 residues. Per the germline V gene, CDR1 is SGHRS and CDR2 is YFSETQ. V was clipped by 7 bases and J by 5 bases, with 24 bases between them. Time point denoted: sample taken at primary tumor resection. Researchers sequenced whole RNA taken from tumor, nontumor lung or frozen PBMC without sorting.

This clonotype was obtained from a male donor with early-stage non-small cell lung cancer. The chain combines TRBV5-1 with TRBJ2-5, with D possibly matching TRBD2 (5 bases). The sequences come from lung tumor tissue, collected at surgery. The CDR3 coding sequence is TGCGCCAGCGGCGCTTCGGGGATTAGCACGCGGGAGACCCAGTACTTC. This codes for CASGASGISTRETQYF.